This T cell receptor (beta chain) is drawn from a study of response to subunit inactivated influenza vaccine. TCRdb independently ran MiXCR on the RT-PCR reads; one entry per CDR3 protein. Counted here are about 620,000 distinct CDR3 sequences, approximately 10% occurring once; the ten biggest clones make up 9.5% to 11%. Per germline, CDR1 SGHKS and CDR2 YYEKEE (reference sequence). Trimming cost V 0 bases and J 5 bases; bases outside gene matches: 3. This CDR3 contains 14 residues. This clonotype turned up a few times. This sample also appeared in a second study, on T cells expressing NK-cell markers. As that study records: Generation of TCR beta cDNA was performed by 5'RACE template switching incorporating UMIs. Researchers got TCR beta repertoires out of sorted CD3+CD56+NKG2C+, CD3+CD56+NKG2C- and CD3+CD56-NKG2C+ T cells. The sorts in several experiments were restricted to alpha-beta TCR T cells by an anti-gamma-delta TCR antibody. The dominant NKG2C+ clonotypes represented about 1.0-7.5% of CD8+ T cells in over 5 donors. The CD3+CD56-NKG2C+ fraction of a handful of donors was likewise dominated by these clonotypes.

The origin of this receptor is a man aged 50 to 60 who received an inactivated influenza vaccine. The sequenced sample was PBMCs from blood, obtained on the day of vaccination. The chain links TRBV5-5 to TRBJ2-3, with 7 bases fitting TRBD2. The CDR3 loop reads CASSLGQRGDTQYF. Written as DNA, the CDR3 is TGTGCCAGCAGCTTGGGACAGCGGGGAGATACGCAGTATTTT.